Sequencing of this T cell receptor (beta chain) was carried out in a study of beta chain features in type 1 diabetes (dated by TCRdb to 2017 to 2018). In terms of the full investigation: Mean age, gender distribution, total cell number and subset yield were not different between patients and healthy donors. The study compared the TCRB repertoires of sorted circulating CD4+ T cell subsets in recently diagnosed type 1 diabetes patients with those in matched healthy donors. Naive and central memory subsets were obtained from all 30 or so donors, but regulatory and stem cell-like memory subsets were isolated from only 8 patients and roughly 8 healthy donors. Across all samples, some 99 million sorted cells were examined, and cell number per subset correlated strongly with RNA yield. The paper's findings and limits, for the study overall: PCR might favor shorter templates, but patient and control samples were amplified and corrected together, so any skew would affect both groups equally. At VDJ recombination sites, patients with type 1 diabetes made fewer insertions and deleted more nucleotides, a pattern implying thymic rearrangement abnormalities. Because the HLA sub-analyses included only small numbers of individuals, any influence of HLA type on TCRB rearrangement was left unresolved. The naive, central memory and regulatory TCRB repertoires appeared to resemble one another more closely among patients than among healthy donors. Sequencing cDNA rather than genomic DNA could over-represent highly expressing activated cells, although activation and CD3 levels did not differ between groups. Type 1 diabetes patients showed a moderate but significant shortening of TCRB CDR3 length in all four CD4+ subsets.

The entire isolated RNA was reverse transcribed using the High Capacity cDNA Reverse Transcription Kit, and thus expressed TCRB transcripts were sequenced. Deep immunoSEQ sequencing was performed on naive, central memory and regulatory T cell samples, with an average of roughly 4 million total reads per sample. Sorted cells were lysed in RLT buffer and RNA was extracted with DNase-treated RNeasy Micro or Mini kits, depending on cell number. To prevent cross-contamination, each cell subset was processed individually, whereas patient and healthy donor samples were processed jointly. TCRB sequences were amplified from cDNA with the immunoSEQ multiplex PCR, producing 87-bp fragments spanning the CDR3 region. Sequencing of the amplicons was performed on the Illumina HiSeq platform. For the original study's pipeline: Synthetic template baselines were used to correct PCR bias computationally, reads within Hamming distance 2 were collapsed, and singletons that could not be merged were discarded. By aligning reads against IMGT, V, D and J genes, CDR3 length, and insertions or deletions at six rearrangement sites were assigned. Clonotype counts were normalized to sorted cell number within each subset before computing true diversity and Gini coefficients with the tcR R package. Repertoire sharing was quantified using the overlap coefficient calculated on TCRB nucleotide sequences. This immuneACCESS table, as held by TCRdb, lists in-frame sequences with V and J called but not all clones. Of the missing ones, under half trace to an unresolved V gene in checked studies; the others have no known cause. V, J and clone size are those of that table, while D and trimming were read from the DNA. The sample table lists a few hundred thousand clones, 14% of them with a count of one. Together, the top ten hold about 6.7% of the sample.

Each donor gave one peripheral blood draw, roughly 110 mL on average, collected into heparinised tubes. A BD FACSAria II was used to sort naive, central memory, regulatory and stem cell-like memory CD4+ T cells with a panel that included CD45RO, CCR7, CD25, CD127, CD95 and CD27. Every sorted population had a purity above 98%. PBMCs were separated immediately by Lymphoprep density gradient centrifugation and were stained directly, without being cultured. Samples were stained and sorted in pairs, with one healthy donor and one patient per experiment, so that batch effects were minimized. The CDR3 goes from the cysteine to the phenylalanine over 12 residues. Only CDR3 DNA is held: 36 bases, read in frame from base 1. A distance of 9 bases separates the germline ends of V and J, which lose 6 bases and 7 bases respectively. In the germline V gene, CDR1 corresponds to MNHNS and CDR2 to SASEGT. In the case of this clone: Its antigen remains unidentified. No base qualities exist here, and no much larger clone lies one base off it.

The sequenced material came from central memory CD4+ T cells from blood. The clonotype comes from a man aged 25 to 45 in good health. Rearrangement joined TRBV6-1 to TRBJ2-2, with the identity of the D gene unclear. The DNA is as follows: TGTGCCAGCAGACGTCGTGGCGGGGAGCTGTTTTTT. This codes for CASRRRGGELFF.